The clone carrying this T cell receptor beta chain was recorded a few times. This entry is derived from a study of T cells in Graves' hyperthyroidism and ophthalmopathy. TCR beta CDR3 sequences were amplified from RNA transcripts. With the HTBI primer set, the TCR CDR3 went through a first round of RT-PCR. TCRdb re-analysed the multiplex PCR reads in MiXCR, keeping a single row per CDR3 protein. Found here are under 350,000 distinct CDR3 sequences, roughly 23% of them singletons; the top ten hold about 50%. Newly diagnosed patients aged 18 to 65 had hyperthyroidism of under 2 months' duration. V gave up 0 bases and J gave up 4 bases; unmatched junction bases: 9. Germline V gene lookup returns CDR1 SGHRS and CDR2 YFSETQ. The CDR3 loop spans 16 amino acids.

The rearrangement links TRBV5-1 to TRBJ1-2, with 7 bases that match TRBD1. The clonotype comes from a woman between 45 and 60 years old with Graves' hyperthyroidism. The sample comprised blood. The CDR3 here is CASSLAPTGDSYGYTF. The CDR3 DNA reads TGCGCCAGCAGCTTGGCCCCCACAGGGGACTCCTATGGCTACACCTTC.